There are many counts of the clone carrying this T cell receptor beta chain. The data stem from a study of human T cells and chemical hapten exposure. Using its own MiXCR run on the RACE reads, TCRdb lists one record per CDR3 protein. Of 270,000 or so distinct CDR3 sequences listed, around 7% are singletons. Time point of the sample: pre-sensitization, week 0. Treatment of the sample: therapeutic diphenylcyclopropenone sensitization with weekly scalp DPC. This CDR3 has 16 residues. Germline values: CDR1 MNHEY, CDR2 SVGAGI. V lost 5 bases and J lost 0, with 14 bases in between. The chain carries TRBV6-5 and TRBJ2-1, with D maybe TRBD2 (6 bases). The starting material was whole blood, obtained in connection with sensitization to the hapten diphenylcyclopropenone (DPC). This receptor was identified in a man between 18 and 29 years old with alopecia areata. Some clones in this sample may be carry-over from other donors' samples. The CDR3, as DNA: TGTGCCAGCAGTGCACGGGGGTGGAGCTCCTACAATGAGCAGTTCTTC. This gives the protein CASSARGWSSYNEQFF.